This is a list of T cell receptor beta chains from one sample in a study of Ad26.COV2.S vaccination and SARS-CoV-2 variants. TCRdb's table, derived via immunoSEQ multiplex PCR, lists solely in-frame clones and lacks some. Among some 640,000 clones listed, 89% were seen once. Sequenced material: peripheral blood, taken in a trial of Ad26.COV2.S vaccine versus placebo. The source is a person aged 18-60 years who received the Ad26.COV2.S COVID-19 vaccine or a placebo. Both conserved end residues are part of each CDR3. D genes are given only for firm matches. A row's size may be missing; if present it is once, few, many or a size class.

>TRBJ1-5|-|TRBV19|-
TGTGCCAGTAGTATGGTCAGCAATCAGCCCCAGCATTTT
CASSMVSNQPQHF
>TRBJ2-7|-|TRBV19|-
TGTGCCAGTAGCAACTCCGGGTCTTACTACGAGCAGTACTTC
CASSNSGSYYEQYF
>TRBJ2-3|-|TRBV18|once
TGTGCCAGCTCACCAGTTTTGCCCACAGATACGCAGTATTTT
CASSPVLPTDTQYF
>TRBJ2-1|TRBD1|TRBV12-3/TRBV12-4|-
TGTGCCAGCAGTCAATCGGACAGGGAGCAGTTCTTC
CASSQSDREQFF
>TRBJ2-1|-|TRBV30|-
TGTGCCTGGAGTCCGGGGCCATATAATGAGCAGTTCTTC
CAWSPGPYNEQFF
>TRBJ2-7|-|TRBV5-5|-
TGTGCCAGCAGCTTAAAGGACTACCCTTACGAGCAGTACTTC
CASSLKDYPYEQYF
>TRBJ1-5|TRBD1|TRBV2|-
TGTGCCAGCAGTGAAGCGCTAGGACAGGGTCATCAGCCCCAGCATTTT
CASSEALGQGHQPQHF
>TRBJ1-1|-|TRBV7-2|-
TGTGCCAGCAGCTTAGATACGCGGGGCACTGAAGCTTTCTTT
CASSLDTRGTEAFF
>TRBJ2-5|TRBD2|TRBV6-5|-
TGTGCCAGCAGTAGCCCGGGAGGGGAGGGAGCGACCCAGTACTTC
CASSSPGGEGATQYF
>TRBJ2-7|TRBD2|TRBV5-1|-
TGCGCCAGCAGCTGGACCCTAGCGGGAGGGCGATACGAGCAGTACTTC
CASSWTLAGGRYEQYF
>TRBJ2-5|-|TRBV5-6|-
TGTGCCAGCAGCTTGGTAGTGGGATCAGAGACCCAGTACTTC
CASSLVVGSETQYF
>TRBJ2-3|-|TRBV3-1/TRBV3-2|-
TGTGCCAGCGGCAGACCCACAGATACGCAGTATTTT
CASGRPTDTQYF